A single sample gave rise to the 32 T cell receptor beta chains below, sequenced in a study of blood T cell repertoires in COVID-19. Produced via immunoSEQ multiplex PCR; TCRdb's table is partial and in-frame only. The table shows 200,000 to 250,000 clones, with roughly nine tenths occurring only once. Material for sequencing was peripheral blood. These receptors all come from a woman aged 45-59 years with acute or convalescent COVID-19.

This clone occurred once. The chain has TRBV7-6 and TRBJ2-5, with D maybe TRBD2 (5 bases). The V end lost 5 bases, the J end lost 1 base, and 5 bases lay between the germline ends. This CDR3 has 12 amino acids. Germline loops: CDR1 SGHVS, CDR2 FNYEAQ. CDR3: CASSGSQETQYF. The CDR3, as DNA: TGTGCCAGCAGCGGGAGCCAAGAGACCCAGTACTTC.

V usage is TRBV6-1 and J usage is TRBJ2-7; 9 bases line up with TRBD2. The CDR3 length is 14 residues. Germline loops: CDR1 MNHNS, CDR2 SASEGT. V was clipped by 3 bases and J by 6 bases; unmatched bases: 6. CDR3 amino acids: CASSDRREGREQYF. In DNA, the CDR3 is TGTGCCAGCAGTGATCGGCGGGAGGGCCGCGAGCAGTACTTC.

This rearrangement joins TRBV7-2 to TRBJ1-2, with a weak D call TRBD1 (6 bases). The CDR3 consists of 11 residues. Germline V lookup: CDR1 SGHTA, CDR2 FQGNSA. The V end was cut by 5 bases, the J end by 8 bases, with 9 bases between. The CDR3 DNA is TGTGCCAGCAGCCGGACAGCAGGCTACACCTTC. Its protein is CASSRTAGYTF.

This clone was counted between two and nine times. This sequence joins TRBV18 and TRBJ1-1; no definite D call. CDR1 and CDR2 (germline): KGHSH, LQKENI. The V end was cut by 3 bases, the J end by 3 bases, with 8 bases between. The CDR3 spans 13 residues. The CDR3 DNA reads TGTGCCAGCTCACCTATCCGGGACACTGAAGCTTTCTTT. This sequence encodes CASSPIRDTEAFF.

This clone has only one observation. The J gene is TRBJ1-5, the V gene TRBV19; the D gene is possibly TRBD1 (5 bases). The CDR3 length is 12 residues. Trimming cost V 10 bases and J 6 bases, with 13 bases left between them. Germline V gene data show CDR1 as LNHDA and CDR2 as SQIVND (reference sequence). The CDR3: CATAGSFQPQHF. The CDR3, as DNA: TGTGCCACTGCAGGGTCGTTTCAGCCCCAGCATTTT.

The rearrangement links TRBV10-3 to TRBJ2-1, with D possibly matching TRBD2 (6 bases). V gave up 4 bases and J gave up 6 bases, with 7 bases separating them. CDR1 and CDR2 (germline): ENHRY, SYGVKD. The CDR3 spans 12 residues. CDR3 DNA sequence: TGTGCCATCAGTGTAGCGGCCAATGAGCAGTTCTTC. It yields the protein CAISVAANEQFF.

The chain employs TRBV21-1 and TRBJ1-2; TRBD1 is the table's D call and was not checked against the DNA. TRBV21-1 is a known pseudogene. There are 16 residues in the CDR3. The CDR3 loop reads CASSACLLRRDYGYTF. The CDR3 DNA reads TGTGCCAGCAGCGCGTGTCTCCTCCGCAGGGACTATGGCTACACCTTC.

The DNA of the CDR3 is TGTGCCAGCAGTTATCACAGGGTGGAGACTGAAGCTTTCTTT. Translating it yields CASSYHRVETEAFF. The chain joins TRBV6-2 or TRBV6-3 to TRBJ1-1; D may be TRBD1 (6 bases). Germline CDR1 and CDR2: MNHEY and SVGEGT. The CDR3 totals 14 residues. The germline V and J ends were trimmed by 3 bases and 5 bases, with 13 bases remaining between them.

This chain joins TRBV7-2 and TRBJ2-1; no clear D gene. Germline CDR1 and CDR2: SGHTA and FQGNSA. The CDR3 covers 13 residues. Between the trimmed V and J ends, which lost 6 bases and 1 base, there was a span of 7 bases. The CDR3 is CASRQSSYNEQFF. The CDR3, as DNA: TGTGCCAGCAGACAGAGTTCCTACAATGAGCAGTTCTTC.

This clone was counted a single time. The CDR3 region is CASSPWPQETQYF. In DNA form, the CDR3 reads TGTGCCAGCAGCCCTTGGCCCCAAGAGACCCAGTACTTC. The rearrangement uses TRBV13 and TRBJ2-5; D is undetermined. Between the trimmed V and J ends, which lost 5 bases and 1 base, there was a span of 8 bases. CDR3 length equals 13 residues. CDR1 is PRHDT, CDR2 FYEKMQ, per germline (reference sequence).

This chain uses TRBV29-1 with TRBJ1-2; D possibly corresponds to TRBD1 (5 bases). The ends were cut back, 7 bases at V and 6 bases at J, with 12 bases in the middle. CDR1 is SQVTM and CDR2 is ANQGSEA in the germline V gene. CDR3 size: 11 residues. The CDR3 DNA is TGCAGCGCCGGGGGAGGCGATGGCTACACCTTC. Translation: CSAGGGDGYTF. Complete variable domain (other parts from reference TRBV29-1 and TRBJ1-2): SAVISQKPSRDICQRGTSLTIQCQVDSQVTMMFWYRQQPGQSLTLIATANQGSEATYESGFVIDKFPISRPNLTFSTLTVSNMSPEDSSIYLCSAGGGDGYTFGSGTRLTVV.

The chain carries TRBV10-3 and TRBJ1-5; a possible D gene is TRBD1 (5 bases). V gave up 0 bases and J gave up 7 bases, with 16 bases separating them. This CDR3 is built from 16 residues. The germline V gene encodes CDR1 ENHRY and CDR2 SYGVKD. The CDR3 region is CAISESGAGPGQPQHF. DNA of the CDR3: TGTGCCATCAGTGAGTCTGGGGCGGGGCCAGGGCAGCCCCAGCATTTT.

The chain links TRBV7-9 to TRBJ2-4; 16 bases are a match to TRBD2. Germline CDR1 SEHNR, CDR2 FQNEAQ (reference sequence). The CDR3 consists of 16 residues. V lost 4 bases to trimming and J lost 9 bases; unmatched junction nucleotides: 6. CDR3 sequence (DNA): TGTGCCAGCAGCTCGGGACTAGCGGGGGGGCTAGTCATTCAGTACTTC. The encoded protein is CASSSGLAGGLVIQYF.

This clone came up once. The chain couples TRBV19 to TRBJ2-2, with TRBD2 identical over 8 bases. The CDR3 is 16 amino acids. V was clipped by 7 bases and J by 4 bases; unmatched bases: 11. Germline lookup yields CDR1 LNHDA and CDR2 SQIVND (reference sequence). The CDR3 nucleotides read TGTGCCAGTAAAGACCCGGGGGGGCCGCCCACCGGGGAGCTGTTTTTT. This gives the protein CASKDPGGPPTGELFF. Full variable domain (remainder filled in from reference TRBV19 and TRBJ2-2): DGGITQSPKYLFRKEGQNVTLSCEQNLNHDAMYWYRQDPGQGLRLIYYSQIVNDFQKGDIAEGYSVSREKKESFPLTVTSAQKNPTAFYLCASKDPGGPPTGELFFGEGSRLTVL.

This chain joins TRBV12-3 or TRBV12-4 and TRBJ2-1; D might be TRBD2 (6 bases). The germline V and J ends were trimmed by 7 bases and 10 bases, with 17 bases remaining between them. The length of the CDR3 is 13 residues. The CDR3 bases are TGTGCCAGCAACTTAGGGTGGGCGGGGGAGCAGTTCTTC. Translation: CASNLGWAGEQFF.

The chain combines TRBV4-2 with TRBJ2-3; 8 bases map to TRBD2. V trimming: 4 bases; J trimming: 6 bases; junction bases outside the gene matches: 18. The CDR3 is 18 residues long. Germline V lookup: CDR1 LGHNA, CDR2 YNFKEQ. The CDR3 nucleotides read TGTGCCAGCAGCCCCGTAGGATTCGGGGGGGGGAGAGCTGATACGCAGTATTTT. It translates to CASSPVGFGGGRADTQYF.

For the CDR3, the DNA is TGTGCCAGCAGCCCCGACAGGGTAAAATACGAGCAGTACTTC. Amino acids: CASSPDRVKYEQYF. The chain links TRBV7-2 to TRBJ2-7; 7 positions agree with TRBD1. V lost 5 bases to trimming and J lost 4 bases; unmatched junction nucleotides: 8. The CDR3 covers 14 residues. Germline V CDR1 and CDR2: SGHTA, FQGNSA.

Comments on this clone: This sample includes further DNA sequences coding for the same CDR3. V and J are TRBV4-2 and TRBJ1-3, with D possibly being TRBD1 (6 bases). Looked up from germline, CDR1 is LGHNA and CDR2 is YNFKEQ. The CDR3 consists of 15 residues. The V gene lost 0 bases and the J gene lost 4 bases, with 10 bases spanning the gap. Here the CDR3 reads CASSQDTGTGNTIYF. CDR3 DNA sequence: TGTGCCAGCAGCCAAGACACAGGGACAGGAAACACCATATATTTT.

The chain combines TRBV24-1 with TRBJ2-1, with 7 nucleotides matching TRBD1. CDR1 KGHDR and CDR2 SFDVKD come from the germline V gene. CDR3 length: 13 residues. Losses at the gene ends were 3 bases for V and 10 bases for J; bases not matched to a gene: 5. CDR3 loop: CATSDPRGQEQFF. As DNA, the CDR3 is TGTGCCACCAGTGATCCCAGGGGACAGGAGCAGTTCTTC.

The CDR3 nucleotides read TGCGCCAGCAGTGAGCGGGCAGGGGAGGGTGAAGCTTTCTTT. Residues: CASSERAGEGEAFF. V is TRBV10-2 and J is TRBJ1-1; a possible D gene is TRBD1 (6 bases). This CDR3 is built from 14 residues. The germline V gene has CDR1 WSHSY and CDR2 SAAADI. Deletions cut 2 bases from V and 7 bases from J, with 14 bases between.

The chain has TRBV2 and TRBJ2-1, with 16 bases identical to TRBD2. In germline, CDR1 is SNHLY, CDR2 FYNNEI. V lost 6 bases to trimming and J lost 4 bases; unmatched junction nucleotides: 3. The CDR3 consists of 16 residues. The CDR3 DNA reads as TGTGCCAGCAGGGAGGGACTAGCGGGAGGGTACAATGAGCAGTTCTTC. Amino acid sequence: CASREGLAGGYNEQFF.

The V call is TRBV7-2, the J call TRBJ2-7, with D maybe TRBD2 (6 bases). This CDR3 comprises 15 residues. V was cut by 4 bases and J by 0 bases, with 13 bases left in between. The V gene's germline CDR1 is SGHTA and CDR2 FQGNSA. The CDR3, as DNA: TGTGCCAGCAGCTCGGAGGGCTTTACCTCCTACGAGCAGTACTTC. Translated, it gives CASSSEGFTSYEQYF.

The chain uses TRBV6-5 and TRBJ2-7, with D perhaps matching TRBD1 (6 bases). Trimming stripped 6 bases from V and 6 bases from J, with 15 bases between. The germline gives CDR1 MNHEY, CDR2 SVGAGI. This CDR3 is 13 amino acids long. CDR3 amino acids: CASRPLVTGEQYF. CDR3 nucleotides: TGTGCCAGCAGACCTCTAGTGACAGGCGAGCAGTACTTC.

The DNA of the CDR3 is TGTGCCAGTAGTAAGGTGACAGGGAACGAGCAGTACTTC. Protein sequence: CASSKVTGNEQYF. The V call is TRBV19, the J call TRBJ2-7, with 7 bases identical to TRBD1. V was pared by 4 bases and J by 5 bases, with 5 bases of the junction left unmatched. CDR1 and CDR2 from the germline V gene are LNHDA and SQIVND (reference sequence). This CDR3 has 13 residues.

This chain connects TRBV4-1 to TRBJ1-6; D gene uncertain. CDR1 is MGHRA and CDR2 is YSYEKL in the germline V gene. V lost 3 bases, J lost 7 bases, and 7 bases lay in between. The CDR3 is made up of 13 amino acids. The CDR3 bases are TGCGCCAGCAGCCAGGAGTCGAATTCACCCCTCCACTTT. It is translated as CASSQESNSPLHF.

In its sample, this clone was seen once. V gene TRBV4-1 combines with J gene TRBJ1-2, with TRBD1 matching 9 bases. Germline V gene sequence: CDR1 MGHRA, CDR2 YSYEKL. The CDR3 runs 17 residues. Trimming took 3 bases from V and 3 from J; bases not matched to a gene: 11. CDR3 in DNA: TGCGCCAGCAGCCAGAAAGAGACAGGGGGAATGTACTATGGCTACACCTTC. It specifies CASSQKETGGMYYGYTF.

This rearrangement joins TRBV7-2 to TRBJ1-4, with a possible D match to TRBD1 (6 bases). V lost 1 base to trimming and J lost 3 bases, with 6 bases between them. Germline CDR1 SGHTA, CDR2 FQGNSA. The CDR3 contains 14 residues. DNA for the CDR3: TGTGCCAGCAGCTTAGGGGGGCCTAATGAAAAACTGTTTTTT. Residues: CASSLGGPNEKLFF.

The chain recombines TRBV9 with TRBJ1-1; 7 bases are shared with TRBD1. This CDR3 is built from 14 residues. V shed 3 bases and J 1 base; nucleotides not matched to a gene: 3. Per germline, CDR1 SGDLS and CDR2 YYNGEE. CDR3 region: CASSARDRNTEAFF. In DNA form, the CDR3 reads TGTGCCAGCAGCGCCCGGGACAGGAACACTGAAGCTTTCTTT.

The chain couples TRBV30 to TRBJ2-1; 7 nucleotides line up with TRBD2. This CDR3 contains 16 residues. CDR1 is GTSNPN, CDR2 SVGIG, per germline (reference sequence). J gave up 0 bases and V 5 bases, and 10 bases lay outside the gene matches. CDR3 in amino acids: CAWAFSGHGSYNEQFF. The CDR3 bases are TGTGCCTGGGCTTTTAGCGGGCACGGCTCCTACAATGAGCAGTTCTTC.

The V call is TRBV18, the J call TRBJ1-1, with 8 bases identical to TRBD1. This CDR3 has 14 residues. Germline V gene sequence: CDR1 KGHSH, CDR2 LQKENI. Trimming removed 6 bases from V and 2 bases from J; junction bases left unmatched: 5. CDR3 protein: CASSTSGGNTEAFF. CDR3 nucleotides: TGTGCCAGCTCGACATCAGGGGGCAACACTGAAGCTTTCTTT.

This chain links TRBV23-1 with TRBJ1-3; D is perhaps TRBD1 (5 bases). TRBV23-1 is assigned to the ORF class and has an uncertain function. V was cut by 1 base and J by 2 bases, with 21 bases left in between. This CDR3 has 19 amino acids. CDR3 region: CASSQLRNRGLSPGNTIYF. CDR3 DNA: TGCGCCAGCAGTCAATTGAGAAATCGGGGACTCTCACCTGGAAACACCATATATTTT.

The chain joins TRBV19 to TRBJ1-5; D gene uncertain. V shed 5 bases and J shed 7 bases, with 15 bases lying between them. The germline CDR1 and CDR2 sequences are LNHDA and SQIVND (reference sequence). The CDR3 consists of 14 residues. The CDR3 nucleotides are TGTGCCAGTAGTTCATCCGGAGGGTTCCAGCCCCAGCATTTT. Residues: CASSSSGGFQPQHF.